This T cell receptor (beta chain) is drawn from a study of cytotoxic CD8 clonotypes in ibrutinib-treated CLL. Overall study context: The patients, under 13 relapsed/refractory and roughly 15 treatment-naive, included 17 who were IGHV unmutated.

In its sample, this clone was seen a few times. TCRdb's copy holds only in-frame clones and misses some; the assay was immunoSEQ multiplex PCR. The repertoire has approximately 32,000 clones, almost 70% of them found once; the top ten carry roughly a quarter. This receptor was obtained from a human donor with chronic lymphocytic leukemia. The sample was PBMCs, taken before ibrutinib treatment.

CDR3: CASSSNGNTIYF. CDR3 nucleotide sequence: TGTGCCAGCAGTTCTAACGGAAACACCATATATTTT. This chain joins TRBV28 and TRBJ1-3; D ambiguous. In germline, CDR1 is MDHEN, CDR2 SYDVKM. CDR3 length equals 12 residues. Between the trimmed V and J ends, which lost 4 bases and 4 bases, there was a span of 5 bases.